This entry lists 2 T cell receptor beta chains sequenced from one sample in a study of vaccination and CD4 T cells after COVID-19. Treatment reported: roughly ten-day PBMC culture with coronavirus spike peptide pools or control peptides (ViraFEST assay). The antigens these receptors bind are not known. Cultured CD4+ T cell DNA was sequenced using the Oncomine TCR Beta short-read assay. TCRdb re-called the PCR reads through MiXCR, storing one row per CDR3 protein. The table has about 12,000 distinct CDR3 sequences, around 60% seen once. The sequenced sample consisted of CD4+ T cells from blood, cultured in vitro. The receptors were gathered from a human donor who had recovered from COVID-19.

The CDR3 nucleotides are TGCGCCAGCAGCTTGGAAGGAGGCAGGGGCGAAAATGAGCAGTTCTTC. Amino acid sequence: CASSLEGGRGENEQFF. The V call is TRBV5-1, the J call TRBJ2-1, with D possibly being TRBD1 (6 bases). The V gene's germline CDR1 is SGHRS and CDR2 YFSETQ. The CDR3 sequence is 16 residues long. Trimming cost V 0 bases and J 7 bases, with 17 bases left between them.

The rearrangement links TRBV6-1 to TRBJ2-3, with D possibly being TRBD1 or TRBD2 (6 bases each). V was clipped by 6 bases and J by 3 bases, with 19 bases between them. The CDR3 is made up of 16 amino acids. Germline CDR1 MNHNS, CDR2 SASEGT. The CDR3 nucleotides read TGTGCCAGCAGAATGGGGGGCCAGAAGTGGACAGATACGCAGTATTTT. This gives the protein CASRMGGQKWTDTQYF.